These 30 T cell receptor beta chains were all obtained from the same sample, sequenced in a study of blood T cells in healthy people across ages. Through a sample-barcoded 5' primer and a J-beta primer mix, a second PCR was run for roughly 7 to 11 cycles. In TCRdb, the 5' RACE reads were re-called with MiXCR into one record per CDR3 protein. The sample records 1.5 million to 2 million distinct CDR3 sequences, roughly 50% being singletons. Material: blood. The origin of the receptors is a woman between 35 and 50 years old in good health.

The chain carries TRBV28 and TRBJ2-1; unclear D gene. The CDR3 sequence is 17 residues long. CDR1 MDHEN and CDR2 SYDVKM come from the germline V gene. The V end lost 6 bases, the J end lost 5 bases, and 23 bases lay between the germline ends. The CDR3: CASSYVWVPDLHNEQFF. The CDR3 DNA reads TGTGCCAGCAGCTACGTTTGGGTGCCAGATCTCCACAATGAGCAGTTCTTC.

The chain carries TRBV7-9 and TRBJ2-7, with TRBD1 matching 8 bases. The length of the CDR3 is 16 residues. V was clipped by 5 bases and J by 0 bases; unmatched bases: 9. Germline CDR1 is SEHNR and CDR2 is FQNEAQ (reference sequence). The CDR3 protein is CASSHDRGMSSYEQYF. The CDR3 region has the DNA TGTGCCAGCAGCCACGACAGGGGAATGAGCTCCTACGAGCAGTACTTC.

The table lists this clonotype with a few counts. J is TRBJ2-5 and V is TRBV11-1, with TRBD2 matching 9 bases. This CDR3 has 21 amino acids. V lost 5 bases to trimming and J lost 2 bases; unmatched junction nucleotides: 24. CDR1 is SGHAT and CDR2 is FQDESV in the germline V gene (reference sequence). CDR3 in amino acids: CASSRPPGRTSVRRNQETQYF. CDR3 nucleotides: TGTGCCAGCAGCCGTCCACCGGGTCGGACTAGCGTCCGGAGAAATCAAGAGACCCAGTACTTC. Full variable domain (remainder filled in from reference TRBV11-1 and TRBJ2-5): EAEVAQSPRYKITEKSQAVAFWCDPISGHATLYWYRQILGQGPELLVQFQDESVVDDSQLPKDRFSAERLKGVDSTLKIQPAELGDSAMYLCASSRPPGRTSVRRNQETQYFGPGTRLLVL.

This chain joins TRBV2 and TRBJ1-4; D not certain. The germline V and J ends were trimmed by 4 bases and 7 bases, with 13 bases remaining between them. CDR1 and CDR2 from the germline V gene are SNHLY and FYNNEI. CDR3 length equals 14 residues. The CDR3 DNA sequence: TGTGCCAGCAGTGCAGGCGCCGGTAGTGAAAAACTGTTTTTT. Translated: CASSAGAGSEKLFF.

The CDR3 sequence is CASSLHEGQWSTDTQYF. CDR3 in DNA: TGTGCCAGCAGCTTACATGAGGGGCAGTGGAGCACAGATACGCAGTATTTT. The chain carries TRBV9 and TRBJ2-3; D may match TRBD1 or TRBD2 (5 bases each). The CDR3 has 17 residues. Germline loops: CDR1 SGDLS, CDR2 YYNGEE. V lost 4 bases and J lost 0, with 18 bases in between.

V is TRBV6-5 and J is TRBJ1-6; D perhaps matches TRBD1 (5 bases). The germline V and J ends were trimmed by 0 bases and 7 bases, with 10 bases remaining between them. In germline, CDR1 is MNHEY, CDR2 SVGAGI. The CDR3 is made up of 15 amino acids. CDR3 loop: CASSYSRPGNSPLHF. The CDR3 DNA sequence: TGTGCCAGCAGTTACTCGAGACCAGGGAATTCACCCCTCCACTTT.

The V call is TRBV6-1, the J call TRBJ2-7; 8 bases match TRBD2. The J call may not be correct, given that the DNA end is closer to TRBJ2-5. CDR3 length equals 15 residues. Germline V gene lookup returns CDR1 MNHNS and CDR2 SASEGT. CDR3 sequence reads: CASAQSAGGLGTQYF. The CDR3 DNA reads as TGTGCCAGCGCGCAAAGTGCGGGGGGCCTCGGGACCCAGTACTTC.

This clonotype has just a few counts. CDR3 in amino acids: CSARGASGVPYEQYF. In DNA form, the CDR3 reads TGCAGTGCTAGGGGGGCTAGCGGGGTTCCCTACGAGCAGTACTTC. The chain links TRBV20-1 to TRBJ2-7, with 9 bases that match TRBD2. CDR1 and CDR2 (germline): DFQATT, SNEGSKA (reference sequence). Trimming removed 3 bases from V and 2 bases from J; junction bases left unmatched: 8. The CDR3 has 15 residues.

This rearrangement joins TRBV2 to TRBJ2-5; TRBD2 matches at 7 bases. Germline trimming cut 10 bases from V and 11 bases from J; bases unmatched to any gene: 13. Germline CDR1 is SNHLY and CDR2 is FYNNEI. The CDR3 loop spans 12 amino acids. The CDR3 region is CAIWWGGNEQYF. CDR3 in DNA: TGTGCCATCTGGTGGGGGGGGAATGAGCAGTACTTC.

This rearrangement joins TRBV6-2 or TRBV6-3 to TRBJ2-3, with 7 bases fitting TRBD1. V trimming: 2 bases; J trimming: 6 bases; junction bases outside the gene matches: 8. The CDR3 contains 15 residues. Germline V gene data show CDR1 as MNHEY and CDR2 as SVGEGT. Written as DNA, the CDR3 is TGTGCCAGCAGTTACCCAGCGACAGGGAAGGATACGCAGTATTTT. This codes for CASSYPATGKDTQYF.

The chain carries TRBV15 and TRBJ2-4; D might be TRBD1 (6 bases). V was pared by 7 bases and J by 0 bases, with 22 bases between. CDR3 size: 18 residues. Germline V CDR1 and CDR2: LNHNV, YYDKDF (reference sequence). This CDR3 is CATTGTTKAELAKNIQYF. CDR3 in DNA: TGTGCCACCACCGGGACAACGAAGGCCGAGTTAGCCAAAAACATTCAGTACTTC. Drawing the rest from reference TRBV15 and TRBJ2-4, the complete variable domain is DAMVIQNPRYQVTQFGKPVTLSCSQTLNHNVMYWYQQKSSQAPKLLFHYYDKDFNNEADTPDNFQSRRPNTSFCFLDIRSPGLGDTAMYLCATTGTTKAELAKNIQYFGAGTRLSVL.

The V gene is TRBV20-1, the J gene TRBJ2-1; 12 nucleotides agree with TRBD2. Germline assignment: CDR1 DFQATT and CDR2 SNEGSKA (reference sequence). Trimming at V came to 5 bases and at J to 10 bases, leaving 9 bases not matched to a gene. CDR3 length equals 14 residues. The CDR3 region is CSARPSGGAGEQFF. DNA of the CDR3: TGCAGTGCTCGCCCTAGCGGGGGGGCGGGAGAGCAGTTCTTC.

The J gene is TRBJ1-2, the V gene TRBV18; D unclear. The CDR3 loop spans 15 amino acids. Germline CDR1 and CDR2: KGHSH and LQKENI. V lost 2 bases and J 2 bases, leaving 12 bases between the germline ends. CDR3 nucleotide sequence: TGTGCCAGCTCACCAGTGCCCGGTGACAACTATGGCTACACCTTC. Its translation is CASSPVPGDNYGYTF.

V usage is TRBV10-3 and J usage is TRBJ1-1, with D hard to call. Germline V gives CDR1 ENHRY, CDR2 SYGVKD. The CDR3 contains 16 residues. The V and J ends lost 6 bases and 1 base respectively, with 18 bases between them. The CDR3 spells CAISPIVTVSNTEAFF. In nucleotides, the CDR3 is TGTGCCATCAGCCCCATTGTCACAGTTTCGAACACTGAAGCTTTCTTT.

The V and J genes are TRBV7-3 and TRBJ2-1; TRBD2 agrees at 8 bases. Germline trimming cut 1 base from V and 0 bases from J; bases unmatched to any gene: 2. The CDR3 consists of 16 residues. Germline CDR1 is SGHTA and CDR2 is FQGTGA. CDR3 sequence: CASSLRTSGSYNEQFF. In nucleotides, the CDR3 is TGTGCCAGCAGCTTAAGAACTAGCGGCTCCTACAATGAGCAGTTCTTC.

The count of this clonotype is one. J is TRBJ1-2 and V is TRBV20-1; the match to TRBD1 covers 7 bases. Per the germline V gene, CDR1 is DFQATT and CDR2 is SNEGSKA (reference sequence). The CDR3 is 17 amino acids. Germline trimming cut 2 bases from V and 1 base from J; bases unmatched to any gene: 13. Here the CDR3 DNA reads TGCAGTGCTAGAACATCCCCTCCGGGACAGATTAACTATGGCTACACCTTC. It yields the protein CSARTSPPGQINYGYTF.

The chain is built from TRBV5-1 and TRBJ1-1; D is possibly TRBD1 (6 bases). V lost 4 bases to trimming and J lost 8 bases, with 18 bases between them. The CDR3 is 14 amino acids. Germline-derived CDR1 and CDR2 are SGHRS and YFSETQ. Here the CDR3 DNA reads TGCGCCAGCAGCGTGAGAACAGGGTCTGCAGAAGCTTTCTTT. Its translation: CASSVRTGSAEAFF.

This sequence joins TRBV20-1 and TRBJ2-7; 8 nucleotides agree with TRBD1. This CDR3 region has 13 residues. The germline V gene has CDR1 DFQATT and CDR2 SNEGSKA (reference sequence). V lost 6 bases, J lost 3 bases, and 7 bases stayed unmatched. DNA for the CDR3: TGCAGTGCAAACAGGGACAGGATCTACGAGCAGTACTTC. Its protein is CSANRDRIYEQYF.

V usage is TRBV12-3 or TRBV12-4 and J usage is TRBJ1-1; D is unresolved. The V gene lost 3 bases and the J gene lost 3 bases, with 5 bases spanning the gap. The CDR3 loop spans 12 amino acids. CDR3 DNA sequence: TGTGCCAGCAGTTTTATGGACACTGAAGCTTTCTTT. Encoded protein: CASSFMDTEAFF.

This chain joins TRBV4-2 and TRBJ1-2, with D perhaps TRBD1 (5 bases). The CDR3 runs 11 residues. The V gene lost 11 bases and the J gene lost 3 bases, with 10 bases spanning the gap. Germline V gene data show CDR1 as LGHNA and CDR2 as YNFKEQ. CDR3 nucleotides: TGTGCCGGCGGGGCGGACTATGGCTACACCTTC. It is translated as CAGGADYGYTF.

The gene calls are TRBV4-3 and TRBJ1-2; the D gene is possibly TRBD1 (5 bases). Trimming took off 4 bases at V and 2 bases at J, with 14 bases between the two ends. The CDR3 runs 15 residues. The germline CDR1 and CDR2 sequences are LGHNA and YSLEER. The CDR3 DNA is TGCGCCAGCAGCCCACACGGGGGAGGGAACTATGGCTACACCTTC. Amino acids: CASSPHGGGNYGYTF.

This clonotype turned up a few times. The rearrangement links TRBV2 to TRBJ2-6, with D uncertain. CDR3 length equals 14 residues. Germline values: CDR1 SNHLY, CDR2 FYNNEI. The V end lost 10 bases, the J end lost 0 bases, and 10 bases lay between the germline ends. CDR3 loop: CATFPPSGANVLTF. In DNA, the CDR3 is TGTGCCACCTTCCCGCCCTCTGGGGCCAACGTCCTGACTTTC.

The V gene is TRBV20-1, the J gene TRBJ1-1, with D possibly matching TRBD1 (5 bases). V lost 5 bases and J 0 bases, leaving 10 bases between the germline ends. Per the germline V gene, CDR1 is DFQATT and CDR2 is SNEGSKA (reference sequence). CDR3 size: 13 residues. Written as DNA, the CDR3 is TGCAGTGCTCCTATGACAGTGAACACTGAAGCTTTCTTT. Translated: CSAPMTVNTEAFF.

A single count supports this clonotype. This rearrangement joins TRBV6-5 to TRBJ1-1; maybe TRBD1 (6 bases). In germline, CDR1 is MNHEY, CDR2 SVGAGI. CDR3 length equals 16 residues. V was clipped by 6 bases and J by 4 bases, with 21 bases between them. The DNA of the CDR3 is TGTGCCAGCAGGCCGGGGGCAGGGGCAACTCGCACTGAAGCTTTCTTT. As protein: CASRPGAGATRTEAFF.

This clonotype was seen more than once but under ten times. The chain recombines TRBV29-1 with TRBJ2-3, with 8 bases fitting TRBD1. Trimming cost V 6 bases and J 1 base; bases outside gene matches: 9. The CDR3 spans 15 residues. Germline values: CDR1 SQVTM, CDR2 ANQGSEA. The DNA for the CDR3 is TGCAGCGTGGAGCAGGGGGCTGGGGGCACAGATACGCAGTATTTT. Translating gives CSVEQGAGGTDTQYF.

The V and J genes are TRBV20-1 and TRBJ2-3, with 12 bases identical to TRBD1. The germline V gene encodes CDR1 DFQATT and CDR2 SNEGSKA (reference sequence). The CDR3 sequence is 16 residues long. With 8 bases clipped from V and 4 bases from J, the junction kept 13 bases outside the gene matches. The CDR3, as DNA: TGCAGTCGGGACAGGGGGCCTTCCCGACTGTCAGATACGCAGTATTTT. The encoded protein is CSRDRGPSRLSDTQYF.

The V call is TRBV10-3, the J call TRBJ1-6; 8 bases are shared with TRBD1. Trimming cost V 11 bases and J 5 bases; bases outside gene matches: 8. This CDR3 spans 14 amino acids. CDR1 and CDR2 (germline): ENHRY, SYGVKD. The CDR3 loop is CASAGGTDNSPLHF. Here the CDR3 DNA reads TGTGCCTCCGCAGGGGGCACGGATAATTCACCCCTCCACTTT.

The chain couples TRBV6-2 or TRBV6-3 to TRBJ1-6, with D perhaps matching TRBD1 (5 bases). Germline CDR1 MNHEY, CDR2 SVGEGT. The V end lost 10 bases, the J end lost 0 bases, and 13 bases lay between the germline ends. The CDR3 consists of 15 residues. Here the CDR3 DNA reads TGTGCCACCTCGGACACTACCTCCTATAATTCACCCCTCCACTTT. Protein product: CATSDTTSYNSPLHF.

CDR3 DNA: TGTGCCAGCACCCGGGACACCAACACTGAAGCTTTCTTT. This gives the protein CASTRDTNTEAFF. This rearrangement joins TRBV12-3 or TRBV12-4 to TRBJ1-1, with D possibly being TRBD1 (6 bases). The V gene lost 7 bases and the J gene lost 2 bases, with 11 bases spanning the gap. The CDR3 extends over 13 amino acids.

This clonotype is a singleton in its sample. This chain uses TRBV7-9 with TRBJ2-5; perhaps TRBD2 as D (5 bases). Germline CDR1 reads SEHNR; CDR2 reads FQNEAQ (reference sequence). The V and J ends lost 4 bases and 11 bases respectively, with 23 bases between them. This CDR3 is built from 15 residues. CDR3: CASSSGDSAWGEQYF. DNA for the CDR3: TGTGCCAGCAGCTCTGGTGATAGCGCCTGGGGTGAGCAGTACTTC.